This TCR beta chain was found in a study of T cell repertoires in ileal Crohn's disease. About the study: At surgery, under 40% of patients smoked, with median disease duration about 7.9 years.

V lost 0 bases and J lost 7; bases outside the gene matches: 17. The length of the CDR3 is 19 residues. Germline CDR1 and CDR2: LGHNA and YNFKEQ. Method: immunoSEQ multiplex PCR; TCRdb's copy keeps in-frame clones and lacks some. This sample has 15,000 to 20,000 clones, with roughly 85% found just once. This clone appeared a single time. Its antigen remains unidentified. Study-wide points: All patients with clonality above 26.8% had endoscopic recurrence.

The chain recombines TRBV4-2 with TRBJ1-5; TRBD1 matches at 8 bases. Sequenced: ileal tissue. The TCR comes from an adult with Crohn's disease. CDR3 DNA: TGTGCCAGCAGCCAAGATGGTTGGACAGGGAGGTTGTCAGCGCAGCCCCAGCATTTT. Protein: CASSQDGWTGRLSAQPQHF.